Reported below is one TCR beta chain. What it binds is not known. Among the donors, all were healthy bone marrow donors. This sample was taken from a study of cytomegalovirus exposure and HLA in healthy donors. Germline CDR1 SGHRS, CDR2 YFSETQ. This CDR3 is 16 amino acids long. V dropped 0 bases and J dropped 5 bases, with 18 bases sitting between them. PCR used 60 Vbeta primers and 13 Jbeta primers. Libraries were prepared by immunoSEQ multiplex PCR; TCRdb keeps only in-frame clonotypes and omits some of them. The top ten hold about 2.5% of the sample, which has about 230,000 clones, about three quarters seen once. General observations from the study: Researchers reported in a later analysis that common viral pathogens appeared linked to several top clusters. Sequencing probably produced one cluster of sequence variants that were highly shared.

The rearrangement uses TRBV5-1 and TRBJ2-7; a possible D gene is TRBD2 (6 bases). Source material: PBMCs. This sequence originates from a woman in her sixties or seventies in good health and CMV-seropositive. As DNA, the CDR3 is TGCGCCAGCAGCTTGGCTCTCGCCGGGAGTATGGACGAGCAGTACTTC. This gives the protein CASSLALAGSMDEQYF. Supplemented by reference TRBV5-1 and TRBJ2-7, the full variable domain reads KAGVTQTPRYLIKTRGQQVTLSCSPISGHRSVSWYQQTPGQGLQFLFEYFSETQRNKGNFPGRFSGRQFSNSRSEMNVSTLELGDSALYLCASSLALAGSMDEQYFGPGTRLTVT.